The text below deals with one TCR beta chain. The antigen remains undetermined. CDR1 is MNHEY and CDR2 is SVGAGI in the germline V gene. This CDR3 has 16 amino acids. V shed 0 bases and J shed 5 bases, with 16 bases lying between them. This sample was included in a study of OX40 agonist ivuxolimab in advanced cancers. Looking at the study overall: Ivuxolimab is a fully human IgG2 antibody that activates OX40 (CD134). Of mixed ages from about 23 to 90 and averaging roughly 66 years, the group was around 78% male.

Some clones are missing from TCRdb's copy, which holds only in-frame ones; the method was immunoSEQ multiplex PCR. The sample has 70,000 to 90,000 clones, roughly nine tenths seen once. General observations from the study: Among patients with partial responses at 0.1-3.0 mg/kg, clonal expansion was among the lowest. Blood T cells, both CD4+ and CD8+, expanded clonally by week 6 at 0.1 to 3.0 mg/kg.

The chain couples TRBV6-5 to TRBJ1-2, with a weak D call TRBD1 (5 bases). This material consisted of CD4+ or CD8+ T cells sorted from blood, taken in a trial of the OX40 agonist ivuxolimab. This sequence originates from an adult with an advanced solid tumor such as melanoma, head and neck, liver or kidney cancer. The CDR3 region is CASSYSRTGGLYGYTF. CDR3 DNA: TGTGCCAGCAGTTACTCGCGGACCGGGGGTTTATATGGCTACACCTTC.